This entry concerns a single T cell receptor beta chain. These data belong to a study of tumor-infiltrating lymphocytes in oesophageal squamous cell carcinoma. TCRdb independently ran MiXCR on the PCR reads; one entry per CDR3 protein. The sample contains some 10,000 distinct CDR3 sequences, roughly half of which appear only once. Germline CDR1 reads SGHAT; CDR2 reads FQNNGV. CDR3 length: 15 residues. The sample was esophageal tumor tissue. The sequence was collected from a female donor with esophageal squamous cell carcinoma. This chain joins TRBV11-2 and TRBJ2-5; 8 bases are shared with TRBD2. The J call is doubtful: the DNA matches TRBJ2-1 better. For the CDR3, the DNA is TGTGCCAGCAGGATAGCGGGAAGCCGAGACAATGAGCAGTTCTTC. Translating gives CASRIAGSRDNEQFF.